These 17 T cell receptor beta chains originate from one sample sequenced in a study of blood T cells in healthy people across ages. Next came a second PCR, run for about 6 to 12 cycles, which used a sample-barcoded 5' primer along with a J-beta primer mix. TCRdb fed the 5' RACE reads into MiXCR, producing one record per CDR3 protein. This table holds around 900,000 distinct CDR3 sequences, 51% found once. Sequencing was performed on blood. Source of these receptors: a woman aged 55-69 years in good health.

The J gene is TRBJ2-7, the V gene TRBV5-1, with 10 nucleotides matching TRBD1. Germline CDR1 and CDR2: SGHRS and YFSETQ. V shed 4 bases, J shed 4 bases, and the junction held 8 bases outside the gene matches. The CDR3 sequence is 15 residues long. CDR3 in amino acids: CASSAPDRGTYEQYF. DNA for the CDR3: TGCGCCAGCAGCGCCCCGGACAGGGGGACTTACGAGCAGTACTTC.

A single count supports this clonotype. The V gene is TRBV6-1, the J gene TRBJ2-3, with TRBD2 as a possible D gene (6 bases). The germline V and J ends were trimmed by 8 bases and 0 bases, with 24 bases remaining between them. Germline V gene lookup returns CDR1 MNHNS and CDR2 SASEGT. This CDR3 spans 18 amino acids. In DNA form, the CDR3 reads TGTGCCAGCTCCCGTTTTGGTGTCTCGGGGGAGAGCACAGATACGCAGTATTTT. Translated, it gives CASSRFGVSGESTDTQYF.

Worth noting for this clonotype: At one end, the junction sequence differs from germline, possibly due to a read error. The CDR3 region is CAISLAPSTDTQYF. As DNA, the CDR3 is TGTGCCATCAGCTTAGCCCCAAGCACAGATACGCAGTATTTT. The V gene is TRBV7-2, the J gene TRBJ2-3; no clear D gene. CDR1 is SGHTA and CDR2 is FQGNSA in the germline V gene. This CDR3 has 14 amino acids.

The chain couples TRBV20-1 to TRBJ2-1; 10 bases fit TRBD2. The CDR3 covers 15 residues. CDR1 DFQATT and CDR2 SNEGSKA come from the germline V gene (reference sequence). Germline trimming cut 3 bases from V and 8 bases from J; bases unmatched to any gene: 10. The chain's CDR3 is CSARKRGGPFHEQFF. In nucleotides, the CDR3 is TGCAGTGCTAGGAAGCGGGGGGGCCCTTTCCATGAGCAGTTCTTC.

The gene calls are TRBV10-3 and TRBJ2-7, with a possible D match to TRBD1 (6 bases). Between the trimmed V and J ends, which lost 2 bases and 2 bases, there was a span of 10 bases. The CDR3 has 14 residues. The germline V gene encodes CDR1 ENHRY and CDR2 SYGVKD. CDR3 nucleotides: TGTGCCATCAGTGAGGGGGGCCTAGCCTACGAGCAGTACTTC. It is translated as CAISEGGLAYEQYF.

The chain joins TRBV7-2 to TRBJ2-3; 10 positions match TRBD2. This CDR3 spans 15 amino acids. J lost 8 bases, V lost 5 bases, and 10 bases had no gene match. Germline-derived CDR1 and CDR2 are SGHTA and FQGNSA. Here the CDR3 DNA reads TGTGCCAGCAGCACAAGACTAGCGGGCGGGGCTACGCAGTATTTT. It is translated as CASSTRLAGGATQYF.

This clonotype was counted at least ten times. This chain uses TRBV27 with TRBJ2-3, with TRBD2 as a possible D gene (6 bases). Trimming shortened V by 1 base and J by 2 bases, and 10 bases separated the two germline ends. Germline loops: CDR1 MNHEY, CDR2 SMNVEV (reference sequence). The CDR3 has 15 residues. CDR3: CASSLWRGYTDTQYF. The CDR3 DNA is TGTGCCAGCAGTTTATGGCGGGGATACACAGATACGCAGTATTTT.

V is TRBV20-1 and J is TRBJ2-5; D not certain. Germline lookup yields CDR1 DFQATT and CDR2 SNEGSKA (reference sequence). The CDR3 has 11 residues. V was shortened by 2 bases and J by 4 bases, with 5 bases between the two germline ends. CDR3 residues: CSARYGETQYF. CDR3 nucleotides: TGCAGTGCTAGATATGGAGAGACCCAGTACTTC.

The CDR3 spells CASSPKGGSSYEQYF. Written as DNA, the CDR3 is TGTGCCAGCAGCCCCAAGGGAGGGAGCTCCTACGAGCAGTACTTC. The genes are TRBV7-9 and TRBJ2-7; 7 positions agree with TRBD2. Germline assignment: CDR1 SEHNR and CDR2 FQNEAQ (reference sequence). Unmatched junction bases numbered 7, after V lost 5 bases and J lost 0 bases. This CDR3 has 15 residues.

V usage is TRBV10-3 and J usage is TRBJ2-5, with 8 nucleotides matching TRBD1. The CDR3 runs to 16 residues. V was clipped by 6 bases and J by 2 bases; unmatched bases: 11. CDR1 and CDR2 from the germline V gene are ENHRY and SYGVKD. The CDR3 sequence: CAISSPRTGLQETQYF. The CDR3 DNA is TGTGCCATCAGCTCGCCGAGGACAGGGCTACAAGAGACCCAGTACTTC.

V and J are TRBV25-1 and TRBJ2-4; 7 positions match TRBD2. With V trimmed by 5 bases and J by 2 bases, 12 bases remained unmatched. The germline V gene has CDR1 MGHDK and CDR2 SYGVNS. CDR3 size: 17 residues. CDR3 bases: TGTGCCAGCAGTAAAGGGAGGGGTATGATGACCAAAAACATTCAGTACTTC. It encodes CASSKGRGMMTKNIQYF.

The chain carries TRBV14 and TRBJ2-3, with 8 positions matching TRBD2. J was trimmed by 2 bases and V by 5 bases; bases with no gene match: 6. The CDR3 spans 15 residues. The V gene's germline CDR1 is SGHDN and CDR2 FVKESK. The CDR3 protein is CASSSLAGLTDTQYF. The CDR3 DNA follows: TGTGCCAGCAGCTCCCTAGCGGGCCTCACAGATACGCAGTATTTT.

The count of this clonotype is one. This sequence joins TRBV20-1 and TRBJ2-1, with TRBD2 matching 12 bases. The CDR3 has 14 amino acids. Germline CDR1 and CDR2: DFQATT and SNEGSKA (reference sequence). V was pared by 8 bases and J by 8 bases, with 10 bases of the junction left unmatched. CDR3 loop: CSTRSSGRVDEQFF. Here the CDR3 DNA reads TGCAGTACTCGCTCTAGCGGGAGGGTCGATGAGCAGTTCTTC.

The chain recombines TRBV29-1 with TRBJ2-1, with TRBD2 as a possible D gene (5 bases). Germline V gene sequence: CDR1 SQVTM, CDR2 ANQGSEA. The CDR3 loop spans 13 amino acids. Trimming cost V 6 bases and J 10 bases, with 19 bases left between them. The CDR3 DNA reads TGCAGCGTGCAACTAGAAGGAGGCCGGGAGCAGTTCTTC. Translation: CSVQLEGGREQFF.

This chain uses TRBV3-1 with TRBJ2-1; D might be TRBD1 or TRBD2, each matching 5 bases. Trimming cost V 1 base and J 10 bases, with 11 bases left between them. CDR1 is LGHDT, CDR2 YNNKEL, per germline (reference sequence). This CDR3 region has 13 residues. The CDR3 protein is CASSQAGPPEQFF. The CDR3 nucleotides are TGTGCCAGCAGCCAAGCGGGACCACCAGAGCAGTTCTTC.

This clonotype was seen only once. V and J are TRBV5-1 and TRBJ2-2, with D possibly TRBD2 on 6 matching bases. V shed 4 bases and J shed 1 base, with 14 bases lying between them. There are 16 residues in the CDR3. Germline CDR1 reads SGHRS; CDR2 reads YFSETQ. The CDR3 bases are TGCGCCAGCAGCCAAGTAGCGGAACTGAACACCGGGGAGCTGTTTTTT. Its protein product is CASSQVAELNTGELFF.

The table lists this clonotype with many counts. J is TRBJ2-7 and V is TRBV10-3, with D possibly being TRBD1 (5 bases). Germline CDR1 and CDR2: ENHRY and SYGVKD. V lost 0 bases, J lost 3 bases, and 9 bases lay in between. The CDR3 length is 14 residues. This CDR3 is CAISESRQNYEQYF. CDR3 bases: TGTGCCATCAGTGAGTCTCGACAGAACTACGAGCAGTACTTC.